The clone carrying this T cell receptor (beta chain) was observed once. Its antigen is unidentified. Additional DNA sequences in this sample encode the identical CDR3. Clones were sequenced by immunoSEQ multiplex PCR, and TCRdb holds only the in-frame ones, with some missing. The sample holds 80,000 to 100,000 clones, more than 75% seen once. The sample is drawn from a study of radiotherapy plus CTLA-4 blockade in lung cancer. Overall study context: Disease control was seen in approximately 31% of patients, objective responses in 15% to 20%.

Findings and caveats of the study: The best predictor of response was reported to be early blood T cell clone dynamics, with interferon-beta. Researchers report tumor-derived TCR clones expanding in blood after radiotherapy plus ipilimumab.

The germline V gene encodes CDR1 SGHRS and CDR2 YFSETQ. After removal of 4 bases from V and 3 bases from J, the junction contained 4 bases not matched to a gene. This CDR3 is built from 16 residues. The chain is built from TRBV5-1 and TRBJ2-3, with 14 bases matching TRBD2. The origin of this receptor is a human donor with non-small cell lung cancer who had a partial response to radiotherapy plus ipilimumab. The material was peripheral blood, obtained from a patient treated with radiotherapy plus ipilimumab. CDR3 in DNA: TGCGCCAGCAGCCCCGGGACTAGCGGGAGTACAGATACGCAGTATTTT. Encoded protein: CASSPGTSGSTDTQYF.